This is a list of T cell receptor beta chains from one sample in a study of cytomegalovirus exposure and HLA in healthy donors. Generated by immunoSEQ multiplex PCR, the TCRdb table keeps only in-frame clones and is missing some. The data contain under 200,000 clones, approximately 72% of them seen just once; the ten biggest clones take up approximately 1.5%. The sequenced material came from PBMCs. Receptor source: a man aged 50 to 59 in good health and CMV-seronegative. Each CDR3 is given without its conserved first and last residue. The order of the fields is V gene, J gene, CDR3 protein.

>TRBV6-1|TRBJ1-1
ASSPSAF
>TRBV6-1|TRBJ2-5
ASSGDRGLAGGETQY
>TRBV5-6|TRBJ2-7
ASSSTYEQY
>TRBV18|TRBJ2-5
ASSLTPGGREETQY
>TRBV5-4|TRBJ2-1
ASSSSWGLAGDNEQF
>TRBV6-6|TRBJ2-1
ASSEVQGSYNEQF
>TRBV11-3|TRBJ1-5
ASSRRGHRGVNQPQH
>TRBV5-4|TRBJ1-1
ASSWRGGVNTEAF
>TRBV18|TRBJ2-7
ASSPRGQPYEQY
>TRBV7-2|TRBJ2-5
ASRQPHSGGAETQY
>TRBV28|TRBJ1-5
ASSLSTGVPNQPQH
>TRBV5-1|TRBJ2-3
ASTLGGLAGTDTQY
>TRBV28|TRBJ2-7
ASSSFPPLADSYEQY
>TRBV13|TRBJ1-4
ASSPPRGRWEKLF
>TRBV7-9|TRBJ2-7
ASSFVPRGRFVYEQY
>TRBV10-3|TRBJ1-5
ATQGATENQPQH
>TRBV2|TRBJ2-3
ASTLLGGNTDTQY
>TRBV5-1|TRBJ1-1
ASSLGLDIGTEAF
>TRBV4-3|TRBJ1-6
ASSQEGRVASPLH
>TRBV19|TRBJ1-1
ASSFTGNTEAF
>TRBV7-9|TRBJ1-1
ASRPLQGPTGTEAF
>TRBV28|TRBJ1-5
ASSGQGAGNQPQH
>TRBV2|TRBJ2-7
ASSEAGRREQY
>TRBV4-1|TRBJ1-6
ASSQIQGASNSPLH
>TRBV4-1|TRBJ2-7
ASSHPGQRSYEQY
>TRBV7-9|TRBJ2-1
ASSFGTGTYNEQF
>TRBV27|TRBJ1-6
ASLPIGTGLLGSPLH
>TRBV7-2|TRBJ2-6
ASSLVSGISGANVLT
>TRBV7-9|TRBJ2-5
ASSLAYGAGVETQY
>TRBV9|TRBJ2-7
ASSVEGLDAYEQY
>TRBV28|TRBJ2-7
ASSQGDEQY
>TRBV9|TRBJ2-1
ASSTTSGDVNEQF
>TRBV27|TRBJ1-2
ASTSLLGQGAGYGYT
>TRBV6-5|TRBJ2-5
ASSAGEETQY
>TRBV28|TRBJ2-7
ASSLFRTTGTPYEQY
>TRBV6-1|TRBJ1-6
ASSERVSGNSPLH
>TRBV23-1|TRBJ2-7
ASSQLRQGVHEQY
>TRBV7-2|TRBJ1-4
ASSLGGLSEKLF
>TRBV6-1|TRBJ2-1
ASSEAQGSQYNEQF
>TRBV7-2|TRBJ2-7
ASSPTGMSYEQY
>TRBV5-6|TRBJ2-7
ASSLAGEQY
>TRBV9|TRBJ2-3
ASSVEDRGTDTQY
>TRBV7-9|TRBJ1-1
ASSRTGGTEAF
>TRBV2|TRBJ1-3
ASSPQGVAGNTIY
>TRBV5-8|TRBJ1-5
ASSSDRALNQPQH
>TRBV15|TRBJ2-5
ATTEGQYLETQY
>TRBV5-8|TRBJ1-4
ASSQGQGAQGEKLF
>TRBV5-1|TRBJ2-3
ASSLSGGSTDTQY
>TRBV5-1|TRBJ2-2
ASSLLIQGDTGELF
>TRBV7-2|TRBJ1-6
ASTSTGGNSPLH
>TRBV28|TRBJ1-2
ASSTGAPYGYT